Listed here are 23 T cell receptor beta chains from one sample, sequenced in a study of blood T cell repertoires in COVID-19. Generated by immunoSEQ multiplex PCR, the TCRdb table keeps only in-frame clones and is missing some. The data contain around 220,000 clones, 70% to 90% of them singletons. Sequencing was performed on peripheral blood. The receptors stem from a woman aged 40 to 49 who had recovered from COVID-19.

The chain employs TRBV5-1 and TRBJ2-2; possibly TRBD1 for D (5 bases). The germline V gene encodes CDR1 SGHRS and CDR2 YFSETQ. The CDR3 runs to 16 residues. Trimming removed 4 bases from V and 4 bases from J, with 17 bases in between. The CDR3 protein is CASSVQQVQGTGELFF. For the CDR3, the DNA is TGCGCCAGCAGCGTTCAACAGGTGCAAGGCACCGGGGAGCTGTTTTTT.

This clone was counted a few times. The V gene is TRBV14, the J gene TRBJ1-1; TRBD1 matches at 8 bases. V lost 1 base and J lost 9; bases outside the gene matches: 4. Germline V gives CDR1 SGHDN, CDR2 FVKESK. The CDR3 has 13 residues. This CDR3 reads CASSQVGTGKAFF. The DNA of the CDR3 is TGTGCCAGCAGCCAAGTAGGGACAGGTAAAGCTTTCTTT.

Here the CDR3 reads CASSVDPRTGTRAYGYTF. The CDR3 DNA is TGTGCCAGCAGCGTAGACCCGAGAACAGGGACTAGAGCCTATGGCTACACCTTC. The rearrangement uses TRBV9 and TRBJ1-2; D is possibly TRBD1 (6 bases). CDR1 is SGDLS, CDR2 YYNGEE, per germline. The V gene lost 0 bases and the J gene lost 4 bases, with 22 bases spanning the gap. The CDR3 consists of 18 residues.

This clone came up once. The genes are TRBV9 and TRBJ2-2, with TRBD1 as a possible D gene (6 bases). Trimming shortened V by 3 bases and J by 4 bases, and 13 bases separated the two germline ends. In germline, CDR1 is SGDLS, CDR2 YYNGEE. CDR3 size: 15 residues. CDR3 loop: CASSDRGGPTGELFF. CDR3 nucleotide sequence: TGTGCCAGCAGCGATCGTGGGGGCCCCACCGGGGAGCTGTTTTTT.

CDR3 bases: TGTGCCAGCAGTCGGGAAGGGGGAGGAAACACCATATATTTT. Protein sequence: CASSREGGGNTIYF. V and J are TRBV9 and TRBJ1-3, with TRBD1 as a possible D gene (6 bases). Germline CDR1 and CDR2: SGDLS and YYNGEE. Trimming left V 5 bases short and J 4 bases short, with 13 bases between. The CDR3 has 14 amino acids.

This clone was seen a few times. The J gene is TRBJ2-2, the V gene TRBV25-1; 7 bases are a match to TRBD1. Unmatched junction bases numbered 11, after V lost 1 base and J lost 6 bases. Germline CDR1 reads MGHDK; CDR2 reads SYGVNS. There are 17 residues in the CDR3. The CDR3, as DNA: TGTGCCAGCAGTGAATTAGAAGGGGGCGCGTATCCCGGGGAGCTGTTTTTT. It translates to CASSELEGGAYPGELFF.

The genes are TRBV7-5 and TRBJ1-6; the table's D call TRBD1 went unverified against the DNA. TRBV7-5 is reported as a pseudogene. This CDR3 has 17 residues. The CDR3 reads CARSLDEGASYNSPLHF. The CDR3 nucleotides are TGTGCCAGAAGCTTAGATGAGGGGGCGTCCTATAATTCACCCCTCCACTTT.

This chain connects TRBV27 to TRBJ1-1; TRBD1 matches 7 bases. The V segment lost 8 bases and the J segment 4 bases; nucleotides outside the gene matches: 10. The CDR3 is 14 residues long. The germline CDR1 and CDR2 sequences are MNHEY and SMNVEV (reference sequence). CDR3 amino acids: CASAQQGTGTEAFF. CDR3 coding DNA: TGTGCCAGCGCCCAACAGGGGACGGGCACTGAAGCTTTCTTT.

The rearrangement joins TRBV25-1 to TRBJ1-2, with TRBD1 identical over 9 bases. CDR3 length equals 14 residues. Trimming removed 4 bases from V and 3 bases from J; junction bases left unmatched: 3. Germline loops: CDR1 MGHDK, CDR2 SYGVNS. CDR3 DNA sequence: TGTGCCAGCAGTGGACAGGGGGTCCACTATGGCTACACCTTC. Amino acid sequence: CASSGQGVHYGYTF.

The chain carries TRBV9 and TRBJ2-3; 9 nucleotides line up with TRBD2. Germline assignment: CDR1 SGDLS and CDR2 YYNGEE. Germline trimming cut 3 bases from V and 3 bases from J; bases unmatched to any gene: 11. CDR3 length: 17 residues. The CDR3 reads CASSALPRGGQTDTQYF. CDR3 bases: TGTGCCAGCAGCGCCTTACCGCGGGGGGGCCAAACAGATACGCAGTATTTT.

The chain uses TRBV4-2 and TRBJ2-1; TRBD1 might be the D (5 bases). V was shortened by 1 base and J by 2 bases, with 12 bases between the two germline ends. The CDR3 is made up of 16 amino acids. CDR1 and CDR2 from the germline V gene are LGHNA and YNFKEQ. The CDR3 region is CASSQVGSTAYNEQFF. CDR3 in DNA: TGTGCCAGCAGCCAAGTTGGGTCGACAGCCTACAATGAGCAGTTCTTC.

This chain joins TRBV5-4 and TRBJ2-1; 16 bases line up with TRBD2. CDR1 is SGHNT, CDR2 YYREEE, per germline (reference sequence). CDR3 length: 17 amino acids. J gave up 8 bases and V 5 bases, and 10 bases lay outside the gene matches. CDR3 residues: CASRPGLAGGQGYEQFF. CDR3 nucleotides: TGTGCCAGCAGACCGGGACTAGCGGGGGGGCAGGGCTATGAGCAGTTCTTC.

The chain carries TRBV25-1 and TRBJ2-5; TRBD1 agrees at 9 bases. Trimming removed 6 bases from V and 3 bases from J; junction bases left unmatched: 11. Per germline, CDR1 MGHDK and CDR2 SYGVNS. The CDR3 totals 16 residues. CDR3 DNA sequence: TGTGCCAGCAGGGACACAAGTGGGACAGGGAAAGAGACCCAGTACTTC. Its translation is CASRDTSGTGKETQYF.

The rearrangement joins TRBV10-3 to TRBJ2-7, with D possibly TRBD2 on 5 matching bases. The CDR3 runs to 14 residues. Germline V gene sequence: CDR1 ENHRY, CDR2 SYGVKD. V lost 3 bases and J lost 1, with 10 bases in between. CDR3 bases: TGTGCCATCAGTGACCTAGGCGGGTCCTACGAGCAGTACTTC. Its translation is CAISDLGGSYEQYF.

The CDR3 sequence is CASSPGLAGVDTQYF. The CDR3 DNA is TGTGCCAGCAGCCCAGGACTAGCGGGGGTAGATACGCAGTATTTT. V and J are TRBV7-2 and TRBJ2-3; TRBD2 aligns across 13 bases. CDR1 and CDR2 from the germline V gene are SGHTA and FQGNSA. The CDR3 runs to 15 residues. The V gene end was trimmed by 5 bases and the J gene end by 5 bases; junction bases not matched to a gene: 4.

V is TRBV30 and J is TRBJ1-5, with 8 bases lining up with TRBD1. Germline trimming cut 1 base from V and 0 bases from J; bases unmatched to any gene: 8. Germline V lookup: CDR1 GTSNPN, CDR2 SVGIG (reference sequence). The CDR3 is 17 amino acids. The CDR3 here is CAWSAGGTGYSNQPQHF. CDR3 bases: TGTGCCTGGAGTGCGGGTGGGACAGGCTATAGCAATCAGCCCCAGCATTTT. Based on the CDR3 plus reference TRBV30 and TRBJ1-5, the full variable domain is SQTIHQWPATLVQPVGSPLSLECTVEGTSNPNLYWYRQAAGRGLQLLFYSVGIGQISSEVPQNLSASRPQDRQFILSSKKLLLSDSGFYLCAWSAGGTGYSNQPQHFGDGTRLSIL.

The chain combines TRBV2 with TRBJ2-2, with a tentative D call TRBD1 (6 bases). The V end was cut by 6 bases, the J end by 1 base, with 9 bases between. Germline V gene data show CDR1 as SNHLY and CDR2 as FYNNEI. CDR3 length: 14 amino acids. CDR3 protein: CASSAQGNTGELFF. In DNA, the CDR3 is TGTGCCAGCAGCGCACAGGGGAACACCGGGGAGCTGTTTTTT.

This chain joins TRBV4-3 and TRBJ1-5, with 9 nucleotides matching TRBD1. The germline CDR1 and CDR2 sequences are LGHNA and YSLEER. This CDR3 has 15 amino acids. V gave up 4 bases and J gave up 8 bases; unmatched junction bases: 9. This CDR3 is CASSPGTGLFEPQHF. CDR3 coding DNA: TGCGCCAGCAGCCCCGGGACAGGGTTGTTTGAGCCCCAGCATTTT.

The chain couples TRBV24-1 to TRBJ1-2; D is undetermined. V lost 9 bases to trimming and J lost 8 bases, with 18 bases between them. Germline CDR1 is KGHDR and CDR2 is SFDVKD. This CDR3 region has 13 residues. The CDR3, as DNA: TGTGCCACCTCGACGGATAGCTCTCGGGGCTACACCTTC. Its protein product is CATSTDSSRGYTF.

The chain links TRBV7-9 to TRBJ2-1; D perhaps matches TRBD1 (7 bases). CDR3 size: 17 residues. The ends were cut back, 5 bases at V and 7 bases at J, with 24 bases in the middle. CDR1 is SEHNR, CDR2 FQNEAQ, per germline (reference sequence). CDR3 in amino acids: CASSPPLLTGTGNEQFF. CDR3 nucleotide sequence: TGTGCCAGCAGCCCGCCTCTATTGACAGGGACTGGGAATGAGCAGTTCTTC.

J is TRBJ2-3 and V is TRBV4-1; perhaps TRBD1 as D (6 bases). V lost 0 bases and J 0 bases, leaving 16 bases between the germline ends. The CDR3 is 18 amino acids. Germline V gene lookup returns CDR1 MGHRA and CDR2 YSYEKL. CDR3 residues: CASSQDGWDIPSTDTQYF. The CDR3 DNA is TGCGCCAGCAGCCAAGACGGCTGGGACATACCTAGCACAGATACGCAGTATTTT.

This chain joins TRBV7-9 and TRBJ2-5, with 7 bases matching TRBD1. Trimming removed 3 bases from V and 7 bases from J; junction bases left unmatched: 5. The CDR3 is 13 amino acids. Germline lookup yields CDR1 SEHNR and CDR2 FQNEAQ (reference sequence). The CDR3, as DNA: TGTGCCAGCAGCTTCGGGACAGAGGGGACCCAGTACTTC. Translated, it gives CASSFGTEGTQYF.

The chain combines TRBV27 with TRBJ1-6, with 7 bases matching TRBD1. The germline V gene encodes CDR1 MNHEY and CDR2 SMNVEV (reference sequence). Germline trimming cut 8 bases from V and 7 bases from J; bases unmatched to any gene: 14. CDR3 length: 16 residues. CDR3 sequence reads: CASRDRKGFGNSPLHF. DNA of the CDR3: TGTGCCAGCCGGGACAGAAAAGGGTTTGGCAATTCACCCCTCCACTTT.